This TCR beta chain was recorded in a study of T-cell reconstitution after alpha-beta-depleted transplantation in children. CDR1 is SGDLS, CDR2 YYNGEE, per germline. With V trimmed by 0 bases and J by 0 bases, 6 bases remained unmatched. This CDR3 is 17 amino acids long. This sample's TCRbeta library carried unique molecular identifier barcodes. TCRdb re-analysed the PCR reads in MiXCR, keeping a single row per CDR3 protein. The table lists 500,000 to 600,000 distinct CDR3 sequences, 15% to 20% of them singletons. This material consisted of PBMCs from the stem cell graft donor, taken from the stem cell graft. The source is a human donor who donated a stem cell graft to a child with acute lymphoblastic leukemia. The J gene is TRBJ2-1, the V gene TRBV9; 7 positions match TRBD1. The CDR3 DNA is TGTGCCAGCAGCGTAGAAGGGGGCAGGGTCTCCTACAATGAGCAGTTCTTC. Translated, it gives CASSVEGGRVSYNEQFF.